The T cell receptor (beta chain) described here comes from a study of blood T cells in healthy people across ages. Per germline, CDR1 MGHRA and CDR2 YSYEKL. Trimming left V 1 base short and J 0 bases short, with 11 bases between. CDR3 length: 16 amino acids. Together with a sample-barcoded 5' primer, a J-beta primer mix was included in a second PCR lasting roughly 6 to 12 cycles. Each cDNA was tagged by a template-switch adaptor containing 12 random nucleotides. Sequencing of every sample gave 2.5 million or more CDR3-containing paired-end reads. Each CDR3 protein is one row after TCRdb ran MiXCR on the 5' RACE reads. The sample comprises approximately 880,000 distinct CDR3 sequences, around 46% of which are singletons, and about an eighth rests with the top ten.

The specimen sequenced was blood. The chain uses TRBV4-1 and TRBJ2-3, with D perhaps TRBD2 (6 bases). This TCR was sampled from a man aged 30 to 45 in good health. The DNA for the CDR3 is TGCGCCAGCAGCCAAGGGAATAGCGGCAGCACAGATACGCAGTATTTT. Translating gives CASSQGNSGSTDTQYF.